The T cell receptor beta chain described here comes from a study of response to subunit inactivated influenza vaccine. TCRdb processed the RT-PCR reads anew with MiXCR; each CDR3 protein has one entry. The top ten hold around a tenth of the sample, which has hundreds of thousands of distinct CDR3 sequences, roughly 22% seen once. Germline values: CDR1 MDHEN, CDR2 SYDVKM. The length of the CDR3 is 16 residues. V gave up 2 bases and J gave up 1 base, with 15 bases separating them. Source: PBMCs from blood, taken less than 22 months after vaccination. This TCR was recovered from a man aged 50 to 69 who received an inactivated influenza vaccine. This chain uses TRBV28 with TRBJ2-7; possible D gene TRBD2, 6 bases. The CDR3 region is CASSLKTPGTSYEQYF. CDR3 coding DNA: TGTGCCAGCAGTTTAAAAACGCCCGGGACTTCCTACGAGCAGTACTTC.